Listed below are T cell receptor beta chains from one sample, sequenced in a study of shared clonotypes between healthy human individuals. Clones were read by immunoSEQ multiplex PCR, and TCRdb kept only the in-frame ones, dropping some. Among about 87,000 clones listed, roughly 45% were seen once. The sample taken for sequencing was PBMCs. These receptors all stem from a woman aged 40-49 years in good health. Some clones in this sample may be carry-over from other donors' samples. The CDR3 runs from the conserved cysteine through the conserved F or W. A D gene is named only where the DNA matches it firmly. Part of the rows lack a size; the others show once, few, many or a class for expanded clones.

V,size,J,D,CDR3,DNA
TRBV30,-,TRBJ1-6,TRBD1,CAWTTTGNSPLHF,TGTGCCTGGACTACGACAGGGAATTCACCCCTCCACTTT
TRBV6-1,-,TRBJ2-7,-,CASSVKGSVSEQYF,TGTGCCAGCAGTGTGAAGGGTAGCGTTTCCGAGCAGTACTTC
TRBV4-1,-,TRBJ1-2,-,CASSQDEGFYGYTF,TGCGCCAGCAGCCAAGATGAGGGATTCTATGGCTACACCTTC
TRBV28,-,TRBJ2-5,TRBD1,CASSPQTGLEETQYF,TGTGCCAGCAGTCCTCAGACAGGGTTGGAAGAGACCCAGTACTTC
TRBV30,-,TRBJ2-1,TRBD2,CAWGLAAEQFF,TGTGCCTGGGGACTAGCGGCTGAGCAGTTCTTC
TRBV7-9,few,TRBJ1-2,-,CASSLMGPGTAYGYTF,TGTGCCAGCAGCTTAATGGGGCCCGGGACGGCCTATGGCTACACCTTC
TRBV27,many,TRBJ2-3,TRBD1,CASSLTGALDTQYF,TGTGCCAGCAGTCTGACAGGGGCATTAGATACGCAGTATTTT
TRBV4-1,-,TRBJ1-5,-,CASSQEKISNQPQHF,TGCGCCAGCAGCCAAGAGAAAATTAGCAATCAGCCCCAGCATTTT
TRBV11-3,many,TRBJ2-7,TRBD1,CASSLTGQGHEQYF,TGTGCCAGCAGCTTAACGGGACAGGGCCACGAGCAGTACTTC
TRBV6-6,few,TRBJ2-7,TRBD1,CASSYSTGEQYF,TGTGCCAGCAGTTACTCGACAGGGGAGCAGTACTTC
TRBV18,many,TRBJ1-2,TRBD1,CASSPQTGRTYGYTF,TGTGCCAGCTCACCCCAGACAGGGAGGACCTATGGCTACACCTTC
TRBV5-6,-,TRBJ2-1,-,CASSFLGNYNEQFF,TGTGCCAGCAGCTTTTTAGGGAACTACAATGAGCAGTTCTTC
TRBV29-1,-,TRBJ2-7,-,CSAIMSGAAVEQYF,TGCAGCGCTATTATGTCCGGGGCCGCGGTCGAGCAGTACTTC
TRBV7-9,-,TRBJ1-2,-,CASSLVVSKEGGYTF,TGTGCCAGCAGCTTAGTCGTGTCGAAGGAAGGTGGCTACACCTTC
TRBV6-6,-,TRBJ1-5,-,CASSYTIQPQHF,TGTGCCAGCAGTTACACCATTCAGCCCCAGCATTTT
TRBV5-4,many,TRBJ2-1,TRBD2,CASSLAGTSVNEQFF,TGTGCCAGCAGCCTGGCCGGGACTAGCGTCAATGAGCAGTTCTTC
TRBV11-3,-,TRBJ2-7,-,CASSLEGASYEQYF,TGTGCCAGCAGCTTAGAAGGGGCTTCCTACGAGCAGTACTTC
TRBV30,-,TRBJ2-5,-,CAWSRWGFEETQYF,TGTGCCTGGAGTAGGTGGGGGTTTGAGGAGACCCAGTACTTC
TRBV5-4,-,TRBJ2-7,-,CASSLAPGTRSYEQYF,TGTGCCAGCAGCTTGGCCCCCGGGACTCGATCCTACGAGCAGTACTTC
TRBV29-1,many,TRBJ2-7,TRBD2,CSVAGLAGYEQYF,TGCAGCGTTGCGGGACTAGCGGGCTACGAGCAGTACTTC
TRBV5-1,medium-sized,TRBJ1-4,TRBD1,CASSSDRGRDEKLFF,TGCGCCAGCAGCAGTGACAGGGGGCGGGATGAAAAACTGTTTTTT
TRBV5-6,-,TRBJ2-7,TRBD2,CASTLGASGSSEQYF,TGTGCCAGCACCCTTGGGGCTAGCGGGAGTTCCGAGCAGTACTTC
TRBV13,-,TRBJ2-7,-,CASSLGMGFAYEQYF,TGTGCCAGCAGCCTAGGTATGGGATTCGCCTACGAGCAGTACTTC
TRBV9,-,TRBJ1-1,-,CASSVGQWNTEAFF,TGTGCCAGCAGCGTAGGACAGTGGAACACTGAAGCTTTCTTT